The entry below describes one TCR beta chain. What it binds is not known. CDR1 and CDR2 from the germline V gene are SGHAT and FQNNGV. V lost 6 bases and J lost 2; bases outside the gene matches: 17. CDR3 size: 21 residues. Patients with uncontrolled infections, other autoimmune diseases, pregnancy or lactation were excluded. Diagnosis rested on symptoms, serum thyroxine and TRAb, thyroid ultrasound, and orbital computed tomography. This specimen comes from a study of T cells in Graves' hyperthyroidism and ophthalmopathy. Study-wide findings and caveats: Most clonotypes that expanded in the thyroid above 0.001 also showed up in blood. The model predicted ophthalmopathy a median roughly six months before onset.

Template material for amplifying TCR beta CDR3 regions consisted of RNA transcripts. When the TCR CDR3 underwent first-round RT-PCR, the HTBI primer set was used. TCRdb used MiXCR to reprocess the multiplex PCR reads, holding one entry per CDR3 protein. Of more than 550,000 distinct CDR3 sequences in the sample, around 16% were seen once. This TCR derives from a man aged 45-65 years with Graves' hyperthyroidism. The material sequenced was blood. This chain links TRBV11-2 with TRBJ2-6; 12 bases fit TRBD2. This CDR3 reads CASSSNSRTSGATAGANVLTF. In DNA form, the CDR3 reads TGTGCCAGCAGTTCTAACTCCCGGACTAGCGGGGCCACAGCTGGGGCCAACGTCCTGACTTTC.